These 21 T cell receptor beta chains originate from one sample sequenced in a study of a mutant IDH1 vaccine in newly diagnosed glioma. The method was immunoSEQ multiplex PCR; TCRdb's version includes in-frame clones alone and lacks a portion of them. The sample has about 58,000 clones; around 80% are singletons. Sample time point: week 5, during vaccination. Vaccination comprised doses that each held 300 ug of mutant IDH1 20-mer peptide, plus topical imiquimod. No antigen has been assigned to these receptors. Sequences were derived from PBMCs, sampled from a glioma patient whose treatment included an IDH1 peptide vaccine. These receptors were taken from a woman aged 50 to 60 with glioma.

The rearrangement uses TRBV19 and TRBJ1-6; D is ambiguous. Trimming stripped 5 bases from V and 6 bases from J, with 11 bases between. The V gene's germline CDR1 is LNHDA and CDR2 SQIVND (reference sequence). CDR3 size: 14 residues. CDR3 sequence: CASSSREPNSPLHF. The CDR3 DNA follows: TGTGCCAGTAGTTCGCGGGAACCTAATTCACCCCTCCACTTT.

This clone occurred a few times. The chain joins TRBV11-2 to TRBJ1-5, with unresolved D. Per the germline V gene, CDR1 is SGHAT and CDR2 is FQNNGV. The CDR3 consists of 15 residues. Deletions cut 0 bases from V and 1 base from J, with 7 bases between. This CDR3 reads CASSLEPRSNQPQHF. The CDR3 DNA sequence: TGTGCCAGCAGCTTAGAGCCACGGAGCAATCAGCCCCAGCATTTT.

This chain joins TRBV4-2 and TRBJ1-6, with D unresolved. CDR1 is LGHNA, CDR2 YNFKEQ, per germline. CDR3 length: 14 amino acids. Trimming cost V 0 bases and J 7 bases, with 7 bases left between them. In nucleotides, the CDR3 is TGTGCCAGCAGCCAAGACGTTAGGAATTCACCCCTCCACTTT. It yields the protein CASSQDVRNSPLHF.

V gene TRBV5-5 combines with J gene TRBJ1-2, with TRBD1 matching 9 bases. Germline V lookup: CDR1 SGHKS, CDR2 YYEKEE (reference sequence). This CDR3 is built from 13 residues. Trimming took 4 bases from V and 6 from J; bases not matched to a gene: 4. As DNA, the CDR3 is TGTGCCAGCAGCCGGGACAGGGAGAATGGCTACACCTTC. It encodes CASSRDRENGYTF. Full variable domain (rest looked up from reference TRBV5-5 and TRBJ1-2): DAGVTQSPTHLIKTRGQQVTLRCSPISGHKSVSWYQQVLGQGPQFIFQYYEKEERGRGNFPDRFSARQFPNYSSELNVNALLLGDSALYLCASSRDRENGYTFGSGTRLTVV.

The gene calls are TRBV7-2 and TRBJ2-1, with 8 bases matching TRBD2. Trimming took 5 bases from V and 6 from J; bases not matched to a gene: 9. The germline V gene has CDR1 SGHTA and CDR2 FQGNSA. This CDR3 is 15 amino acids long. The CDR3 is CASSPSGGAINEQFF. In nucleotides, the CDR3 is TGTGCCAGCAGCCCCTCGGGGGGGGCCATCAATGAGCAGTTCTTC.

The V gene is TRBV5-4, the J gene TRBJ1-5, with D tentatively TRBD1 (6 bases). This CDR3 has 15 residues. V shed 1 base and J shed 0 bases, with 8 bases lying between them. In germline, CDR1 is SGHNT, CDR2 YYREEE (reference sequence). The CDR3 protein is CASSLWGASNQPQHF. Here the CDR3 DNA reads TGTGCCAGCAGCTTGTGGGGGGCTAGCAATCAGCCCCAGCATTTT.

The chain carries TRBV15 and TRBJ1-3, with a weak D call TRBD1 (6 bases). CDR3 length equals 16 residues. CDR1 and CDR2 from the germline V gene are LNHNV and YYDKDF (reference sequence). V gave up 0 bases and J gave up 0 bases, with 9 bases separating them. In DNA form, the CDR3 reads TGTGCCACCAGCAGAGATCAGGGGAGCTCTGGAAACACCATATATTTT. Its protein is CATSRDQGSSGNTIYF.

The chain employs TRBV18 and TRBJ1-6; D perhaps matches TRBD1 (5 bases). Trimming pared 3 bases from V and 5 bases from J, leaving 11 bases between. CDR1 and CDR2 from the germline V gene are KGHSH and LQKENI. CDR3 size: 15 residues. The CDR3 sequence is CASSPGRADNSPLHF. The CDR3 region has the DNA TGTGCCAGCTCACCGGGGCGCGCGGATAATTCACCCCTCCACTTT.

V is TRBV5-5 and J is TRBJ2-7; 11 nucleotides agree with TRBD2. The CDR3 is 17 amino acids. V dropped 4 bases and J dropped 0; count of bases not matched to a gene: 9. Germline V gene data show CDR1 as SGHKS and CDR2 as YYEKEE (reference sequence). For the CDR3, the DNA is TGTGCCAGCAGCCTGGAGATAGCGGGGGGGAACTCCTACGAGCAGTACTTC. This codes for CASSLEIAGGNSYEQYF.

The chain couples TRBV6-1 to TRBJ1-5, with 7 bases matching TRBD1. The germline CDR1 and CDR2 sequences are MNHNS and SASEGT. The CDR3 covers 17 residues. The V and J ends lost 2 bases and 0 bases, in that order; junction bases with no gene match: 7. The CDR3 here is CASSEMGQRYSNQPQHF. DNA for the CDR3: TGTGCCAGCAGTGAAATGGGACAGAGATATAGCAATCAGCCCCAGCATTTT.

This rearrangement joins TRBV21-1 to TRBJ2-7; the table's TRBD2 call for D was not verified on the DNA. TRBV21-1 is a pseudogene. This CDR3 is built from 14 residues. This chain's CDR3 is CASSKDRDSYEQYF. Written as DNA, the CDR3 is TGTGCCAGCAGCAAAGATCGGGATTCCTACGAGCAGTACTTC.

The chain couples TRBV28 to TRBJ2-5, with 15 bases fitting TRBD2. This CDR3 region has 19 residues. Trimming took 5 bases from V and 5 from J; bases not matched to a gene: 15. Germline lookup yields CDR1 MDHEN and CDR2 SYDVKM. CDR3 in DNA: TGTGCCAGCAGTGCCCCGGCCCGGACTAGCGGGGGGGCGTGGGAGACCCAGTACTTC. As protein: CASSAPARTSGGAWETQYF.

This clone appeared a single time. The chain recombines TRBV11-2 with TRBJ2-2; TRBD1 matches 10 bases. Trimming took 4 bases from V and 5 from J; bases not matched to a gene: 7. Per the germline V gene, CDR1 is SGHAT and CDR2 is FQNNGV. The CDR3 spans 16 residues. CDR3 nucleotide sequence: TGTGCCAGCAGCTGGTCGGGACAGGGGATAACCGGGGAGCTGTTTTTT. Protein product: CASSWSGQGITGELFF. Based on the CDR3 plus reference TRBV11-2 and TRBJ2-2, the full variable domain is EAGVAQSPRYKIIEKRQSVAFWCNPISGHATLYWYQQILGQGPKLLIQFQNNGVVDDSQLPKDRFSAERLKGVDSTLKIQPAKLEDSAVYLCASSWSGQGITGELFFGEGSRLTVL.

The gene calls are TRBV9 and TRBJ1-1; a weak D match, TRBD1 (6 bases). CDR3 length: 18 residues. CDR1 SGDLS and CDR2 YYNGEE come from the germline V gene. Trimming removed 0 bases at V and 2 bases at J, with 20 bases between. Here the CDR3 reads CASSVGGGVGGGNTEAFF. Here the CDR3 DNA reads TGTGCCAGCAGCGTAGGAGGTGGGGTAGGGGGAGGCAACACTGAAGCTTTCTTT.

The chain has TRBV6-6 and TRBJ1-2, with D unclear. The CDR3 runs to 12 residues. Germline CDR1 and CDR2: MNHNY and SVGAGI (reference sequence). V was trimmed by 6 bases and J by 8 bases, leaving 13 bases between them. CDR3 residues: CASSPWVDGYTF. DNA for the CDR3: TGTGCCAGCAGCCCCTGGGTGGACGGCTACACCTTC.

This chain connects TRBV12-5 to TRBJ1-1, with TRBD1 as a possible D gene (6 bases). The CDR3 covers 16 residues. Between the trimmed V and J ends, which lost 1 base and 0 bases, there was a span of 12 bases. Germline loops: CDR1 LGHNT, CDR2 FRNRAP. This CDR3 is CASGLERGNLNTEAFF. In nucleotides, the CDR3 is TGTGCTAGTGGTTTGGAGAGGGGGAACTTGAACACTGAAGCTTTCTTT.

V usage is TRBV6-1 and J usage is TRBJ2-7; D unclear. This CDR3 spans 14 amino acids. V lost 6 bases to trimming and J lost 0 bases, with 12 bases between them. The germline CDR1 and CDR2 sequences are MNHNS and SASEGT. Written as DNA, the CDR3 is TGTGCCAGCAGGTTGGACCAAAGCTCCTACGAGCAGTACTTC. Translated, it gives CASRLDQSSYEQYF.

The rearrangement uses TRBV30 and TRBJ1-1; TRBD1 is a possible D gene (5 bases). Germline V gene lookup returns CDR1 GTSNPN and CDR2 SVGIG (reference sequence). V lost 5 bases, J lost 1 base, and 11 bases lay in between. CDR3 length equals 13 residues. The CDR3: CAWAQATNTEAFF. As DNA, the CDR3 is TGTGCCTGGGCACAGGCGACGAACACTGAAGCTTTCTTT.

This rearrangement joins TRBV19 to TRBJ1-2; D ambiguous. V was clipped by 5 bases and J by 0 bases, with 10 bases between them. This CDR3 spans 14 amino acids. Germline V lookup: CDR1 LNHDA, CDR2 SQIVND (reference sequence). CDR3 amino acids: CASSSEIANYGYTF. CDR3 bases: TGTGCCAGTAGTTCCGAGATAGCTAACTATGGCTACACCTTC.

This clone was detected once. The chain employs TRBV30 and TRBJ2-5; 8 bases agree with TRBD1. The DNA matches TRBJ2-7 better at its end, which makes the J call doubtful. The germline V gene encodes CDR1 GTSNPN and CDR2 SVGIG (reference sequence). The CDR3 runs 13 residues. The CDR3 nucleotides are TGTGCCTGGACCATGGACAGGGCCTACGAGCAGTACTTC. It is translated as CAWTMDRAYEQYF.

The chain carries TRBV4-2 and TRBJ1-6; no definite D call. V lost 4 bases, J lost 7 bases, and 8 bases lay in between. The CDR3 has 13 amino acids. The germline V gene encodes CDR1 LGHNA and CDR2 YNFKEQ. The chain's CDR3 is CASSPGWNSPLHF. The CDR3 DNA follows: TGTGCCAGCAGCCCCGGGTGGAATTCACCCCTCCACTTT.